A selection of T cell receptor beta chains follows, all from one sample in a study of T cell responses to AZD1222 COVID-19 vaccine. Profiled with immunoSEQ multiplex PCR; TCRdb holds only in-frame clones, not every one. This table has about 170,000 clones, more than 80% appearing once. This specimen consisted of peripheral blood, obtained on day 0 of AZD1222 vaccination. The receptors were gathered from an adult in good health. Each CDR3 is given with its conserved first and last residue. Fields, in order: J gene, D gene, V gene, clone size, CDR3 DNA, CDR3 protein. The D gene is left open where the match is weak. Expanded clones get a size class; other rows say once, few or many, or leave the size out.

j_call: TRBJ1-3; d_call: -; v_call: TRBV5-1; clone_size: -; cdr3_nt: TGCGCCAGCAGCTTGAGCGCAACAACTGGAAACACCATATATTTT; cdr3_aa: CASSLSATTGNTIYF
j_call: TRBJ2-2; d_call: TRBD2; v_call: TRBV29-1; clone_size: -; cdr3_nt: TGCAGCGTTGGGGCCTTTGCGGGGGATAGCGGGGAGCTGTTTTTT; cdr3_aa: CSVGAFAGDSGELFF
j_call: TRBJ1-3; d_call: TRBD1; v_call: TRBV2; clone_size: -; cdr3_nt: TGTGCCAGCAGCCAAAGTAGGGACAGGGGGTCTTCTTTCGGAAACACCATATATTTT; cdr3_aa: CASSQSRDRGSSFGNTIYF
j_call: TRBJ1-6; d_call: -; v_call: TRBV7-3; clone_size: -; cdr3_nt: TGTGCCAGCAGCCTCACAGGGTATGACTCACCCCTCCACTTT; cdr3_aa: CASSLTGYDSPLHF
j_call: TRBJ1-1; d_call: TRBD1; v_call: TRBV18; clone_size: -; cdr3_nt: TGTGCCAGCTCACCCAGGACAGGGAAGGACACTGAAGCTTTCTTT; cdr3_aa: CASSPRTGKDTEAFF
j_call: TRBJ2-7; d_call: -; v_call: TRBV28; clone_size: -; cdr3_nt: TGTGCCAGCAGCCAATATTACGAGCAGTACTTC; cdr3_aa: CASSQYYEQYF
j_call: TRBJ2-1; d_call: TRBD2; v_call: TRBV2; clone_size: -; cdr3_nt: TGTGCCAGCACCACACTAGCGGGGGAGGTGAATGAGCAGTTCTTC; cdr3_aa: CASTTLAGEVNEQFF
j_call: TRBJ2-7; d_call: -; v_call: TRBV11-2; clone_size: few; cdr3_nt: TGTGCCAGCAGCTTAAGCATCGACGAGCAGTACTTC; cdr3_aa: CASSLSIDEQYF
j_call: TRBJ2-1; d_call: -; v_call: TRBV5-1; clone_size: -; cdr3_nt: TGCGCCAGCAGCTCGACAAGGGGGACCTACAATGAGCAGTTCTTC; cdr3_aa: CASSSTRGTYNEQFF
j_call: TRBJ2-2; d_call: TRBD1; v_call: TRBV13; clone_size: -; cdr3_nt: TGTGCCAGCAGCTCAACAGGGGGAGGCCCCGGGGAGCTGTTTTTT; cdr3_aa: CASSSTGGGPGELFF
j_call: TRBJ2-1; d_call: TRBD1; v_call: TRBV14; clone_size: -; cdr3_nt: TGTGCCAGCAGCCGTCTCGGGACAGGGGCAATGGGTGAGCAGTTCTTC; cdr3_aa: CASSRLGTGAMGEQFF
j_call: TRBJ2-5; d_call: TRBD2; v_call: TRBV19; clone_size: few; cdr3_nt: TGTGCCAGTAGTCCCCTGTGGGGGGGGTACCAAGAGACCCAGTACTTC; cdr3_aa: CASSPLWGGYQETQYF
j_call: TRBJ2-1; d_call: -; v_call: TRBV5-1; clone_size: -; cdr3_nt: TGCGCCAGCAGCTTGTTCCGGTCAGACGGGCAGTTCTTC; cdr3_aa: CASSLFRSDGQFF
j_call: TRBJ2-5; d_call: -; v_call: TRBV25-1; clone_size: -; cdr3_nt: TGTGCCAGCAGTGAATTTGTAGGGGATACCCAGTACTTC; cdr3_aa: CASSEFVGDTQYF
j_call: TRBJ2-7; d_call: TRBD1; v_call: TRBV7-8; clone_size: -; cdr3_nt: TGTGCCAGCAGCTGGGACAGCGACTACGAGCAGTACTTC; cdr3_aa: CASSWDSDYEQYF
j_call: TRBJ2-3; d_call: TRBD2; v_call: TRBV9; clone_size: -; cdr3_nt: TGTGCCAGCAGCGTATCTAGCGGGGGGGCTCCAGATACGCAGTATTTT; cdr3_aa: CASSVSSGGAPDTQYF
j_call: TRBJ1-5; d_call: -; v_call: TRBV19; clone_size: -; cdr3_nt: TGTGCCAGTAGTTACATAACGGGTGGAGATCAGCCCCAGCATTTT; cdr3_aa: CASSYITGGDQPQHF
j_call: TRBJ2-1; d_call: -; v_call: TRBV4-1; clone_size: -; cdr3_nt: TGCGCCAGCTCCCTTTTGGCGCAGGAGGTGGATGAGCAGTTCTTC; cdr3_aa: CASSLLAQEVDEQFF
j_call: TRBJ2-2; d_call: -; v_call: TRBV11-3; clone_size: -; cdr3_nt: TGTGCCAGCAGCCCGCACTACACCGGGGAGCTGTTTTTT; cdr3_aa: CASSPHYTGELFF
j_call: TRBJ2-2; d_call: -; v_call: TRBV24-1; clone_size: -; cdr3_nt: TGTGCCACCAGTGATTGGGACGGCACCGGGGAGCTGTTTTTT; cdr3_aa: CATSDWDGTGELFF
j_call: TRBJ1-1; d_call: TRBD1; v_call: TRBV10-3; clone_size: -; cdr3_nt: TGTGCCATCAGTACAGGGGTCCTTGAAGCTTTCTTT; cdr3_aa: CAISTGVLEAFF
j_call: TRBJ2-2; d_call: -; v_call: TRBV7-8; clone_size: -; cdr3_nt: TGTGCCAGCAGCTTAGTAGGGGCCTTGGGCACCGGGGAGCTGTTTTTT; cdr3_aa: CASSLVGALGTGELFF
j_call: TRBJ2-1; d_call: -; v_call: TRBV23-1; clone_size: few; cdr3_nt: TGCGCCAGCGGTGGGGGTTCGCCCTACAATGAGCAGTTCTTC; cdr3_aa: CASGGGSPYNEQFF
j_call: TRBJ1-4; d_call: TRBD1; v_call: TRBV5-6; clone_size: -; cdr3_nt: TGTGCCAGCAGCCCGGGACAGGGGGCCGGTGAAAAACTGTTTTTT; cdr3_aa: CASSPGQGAGEKLFF